This TCR beta chain came from a study of siplizumab effects on memory and regulatory T cells. Study-level results: Apparently key alloresponse contributors, naive T cells also seemed more diverse than memory cells. Whether the proliferating Tregs (from siplizumab cultures) were suppressive was not confirmed.

Assayed TCR templates numbered about 10^5 for each sample. Clones were sequenced by immunoSEQ multiplex PCR, and TCRdb holds only the in-frame ones, with some missing. The sample records 95,000 to 100,000 clones, roughly 91% being singletons. The CDR3 spans 14 residues. Germline V gene lookup returns CDR1 MNHNS and CDR2 SASEGT. The V end lost 6 bases, the J end lost 5 bases, and 14 bases lay between the germline ends. As regards this clone: Its specificity is unknown.

The sequenced sample consisted of non-Treg CD4+ T cells sorted from blood. The receptor comes from a human donor in good health. This rearrangement joins TRBV6-1 to TRBJ1-5; D is possibly TRBD1 (6 bases). The CDR3 loop is CASRPGADYQPQHF. The DNA for the CDR3 is TGTGCCAGCAGACCAGGGGCAGATTATCAGCCCCAGCATTTT.